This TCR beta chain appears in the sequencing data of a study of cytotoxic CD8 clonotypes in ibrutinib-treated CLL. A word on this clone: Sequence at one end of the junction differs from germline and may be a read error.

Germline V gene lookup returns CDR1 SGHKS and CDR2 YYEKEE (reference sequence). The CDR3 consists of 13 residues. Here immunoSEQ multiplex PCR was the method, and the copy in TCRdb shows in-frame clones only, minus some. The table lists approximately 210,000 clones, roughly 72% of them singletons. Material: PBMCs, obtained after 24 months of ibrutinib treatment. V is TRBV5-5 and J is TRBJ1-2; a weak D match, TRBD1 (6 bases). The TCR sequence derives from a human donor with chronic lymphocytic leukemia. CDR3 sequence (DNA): TGTGCCACCAGCGTCGACAGGCACTATGGCTACACCTTC. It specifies CATSVDRHYGYTF.